These 21 T cell receptor beta chains were all obtained from the same sample, sequenced in a study of T cell changes during pregnancy in multiple sclerosis. Here immunoSEQ multiplex PCR was the method, and the copy in TCRdb shows in-frame clones only, minus some. The data hold about 97,000 clones, with 90% observed a single time. Sequenced here: peripheral blood, sampled in the second trimester of pregnancy. These receptors were collected from a female donor in good health, enrolled as a control in a pregnancy study.

This sequence joins TRBV27 and TRBJ1-6; perhaps TRBD1 as D (6 bases). The CDR3 totals 14 residues. Per the germline V gene, CDR1 is MNHEY and CDR2 is SMNVEV (reference sequence). V gave up 2 bases and J gave up 7 bases, with 9 bases separating them. The CDR3 sequence is CASSLRQENSPLHF. The DNA for the CDR3 is TGTGCCAGCAGTTTAAGACAGGAGAATTCACCCCTCCACTTT.

This chain connects TRBV4-1 to TRBJ2-1, with 8 bases lining up with TRBD2. The CDR3 extends over 19 amino acids. V was clipped by 1 base and J by 6 bases; unmatched bases: 17. The germline V gene encodes CDR1 MGHRA and CDR2 YSYEKL. The CDR3 sequence is CASSQAPRGSGSTRNEQFF. DNA of the CDR3: TGCGCCAGCAGCCAAGCCCCCCGGGGGAGCGGGAGTACCCGCAATGAGCAGTTCTTC.

The chain links TRBV4-2 to TRBJ1-3; maybe TRBD1 (5 bases). In germline, CDR1 is LGHNA, CDR2 YNFKEQ. The CDR3 is made up of 17 amino acids. V was pared by 0 bases and J by 0 bases, with 12 bases between. The chain's CDR3 is CASSQDNPQGSGNTIYF. The CDR3 DNA follows: TGTGCCAGCAGCCAAGATAACCCGCAGGGCTCTGGAAACACCATATATTTT.

The CDR3 DNA follows: TGTGCCAGCAGCTTAAGGGGAGGGGTGGGCAATCAGCCCCAGCATTTT. Protein: CASSLRGGVGNQPQHF. The rearrangement links TRBV7-6 to TRBJ1-5; possibly TRBD1 for D (5 bases). CDR3 length equals 16 residues. CDR1 and CDR2 from the germline V gene are SGHVS and FNYEAQ. V shed 2 bases and J shed 2 bases, with 13 bases lying between them.

The J gene is TRBJ1-1, the V gene TRBV7-9; no clear D. The CDR3 spans 12 residues. V was pared by 8 bases and J by 5 bases, with 12 bases between. CDR1 SEHNR and CDR2 FQNEAQ come from the germline V gene (reference sequence). CDR3 sequence reads: CASRVEVTEAFF. Here the CDR3 DNA reads TGTGCCAGCCGCGTTGAGGTTACTGAAGCTTTCTTT.

The CDR3 sequence is CASSERETGMNTEAFF. As DNA, the CDR3 is TGCGCCAGCAGCGAAAGAGAGACAGGGATGAACACTGAAGCTTTCTTT. The chain employs TRBV5-1 and TRBJ1-1; 7 bases are shared with TRBD1. After removal of 4 bases from V and 0 bases from J, the junction contained 9 bases not matched to a gene. The CDR3 is 16 residues long. Germline loops: CDR1 SGHRS, CDR2 YFSETQ.

The rearrangement joins TRBV9 to TRBJ2-1; 15 bases match TRBD2. CDR3 length: 16 amino acids. With V trimmed by 4 bases and J by 8 bases, 7 bases remained unmatched. CDR1 and CDR2 (germline): SGDLS, YYNGEE. In DNA form, the CDR3 reads TGTGCCAGCAGCCCTCGGACTAGCGGGGGGGTCCATGAGCAGTTCTTC. Protein product: CASSPRTSGGVHEQFF.

The chain recombines TRBV30 with TRBJ2-3, with TRBD2 matching over 8 bases. After removal of 3 bases from V and 4 bases from J, the junction contained 6 bases not matched to a gene. CDR1 is GTSNPN and CDR2 is SVGIG in the germline V gene (reference sequence). The CDR3 spans 14 residues. The CDR3 region has the DNA TGTGCCTGGAGATCTAGCGGGCTCGCAGATACGCAGTATTTT. Encoded protein: CAWRSSGLADTQYF.

The chain links TRBV5-1 to TRBJ2-7, with D perhaps matching TRBD1 (6 bases). V lost 0 bases, J lost 3 bases, and 13 bases lay in between. This CDR3 region has 15 residues. Germline lookup yields CDR1 SGHRS and CDR2 YFSETQ. This CDR3 reads CASSLVQGTIYEQYF. The CDR3, as DNA: TGCGCCAGCAGCTTGGTTCAGGGGACGATCTACGAGCAGTACTTC.

The V gene is TRBV30, the J gene TRBJ2-4; possibly TRBD1 for D (6 bases). V shed 0 bases and J shed 5 bases, with 14 bases lying between them. This CDR3 is 15 amino acids long. Germline CDR1 reads GTSNPN; CDR2 reads SVGIG (reference sequence). CDR3 sequence (DNA): TGTGCCTGGAGTGTGCTTTGGGGGCCAGAAAACATTCAGTACTTC. Encoded protein: CAWSVLWGPENIQYF.

The chain carries TRBV19 and TRBJ2-2; 10 bases are shared with TRBD2. Germline lookup yields CDR1 LNHDA and CDR2 SQIVND (reference sequence). The CDR3 extends over 18 amino acids. V lost 6 bases to trimming and J lost 1 base; unmatched junction nucleotides: 11. The CDR3 coding sequence is TGTGCCAGTAGCCCAACTCGTCCTAGCGGGGGGAACACCGGGGAGCTGTTTTTT. Its protein is CASSPTRPSGGNTGELFF.

This clone was recorded only once. The J gene is TRBJ1-6, the V gene TRBV6-4; 9 nucleotides agree with TRBD1. This CDR3 contains 15 residues. Germline assignment: CDR1 MRHNA and CDR2 SNTAGT. V shed 6 bases, J shed 6 bases, and the junction held 6 bases outside the gene matches. Written as DNA, the CDR3 is TGTGCCAGCAGAAGGGACAGGGCCTCTAATTCACCCCTCCACTTT. Translated, it gives CASRRDRASNSPLHF.

This chain links TRBV5-4 with TRBJ1-4, with TRBD1 identical over 11 bases. CDR3 length: 15 residues. Trimming cost V 4 bases and J 6 bases; bases outside gene matches: 5. Germline CDR1 SGHNT, CDR2 YYREEE (reference sequence). For the CDR3, the DNA is TGTGCCAGCAGCCAAGGGGACAGGGGGTATGAAAAACTGTTTTTT. This gives the protein CASSQGDRGYEKLFF. Full variable domain (missing parts from reference TRBV5-4 and TRBJ1-4): ETGVTQSPTHLIKTRGQQVTLRCSSQSGHNTVSWYQQALGQGPQFIFQYYREEENGRGNFPPRFSGLQFPNYSSELNVNALELDDSALYLCASSQGDRGYEKLFFGSGTQLSVL.

CDR3 sequence reads: CASSSDGYTF. Here the CDR3 DNA reads TGTGCCAGCAGCTCAGATGGCTACACCTTC. The chain links TRBV7-9 to TRBJ1-2, with D unresolved. V was shortened by 4 bases and J by 6 bases, with 3 bases between the two germline ends. From germline, CDR1 is SEHNR and CDR2 FQNEAQ (reference sequence). This CDR3 contains 10 residues.

The DNA for the CDR3 is TGCGCCAGCAGCCAGGGCCAGGGGAACACCGGGGAGCTGTTTTTT. Amino acids: CASSQGQGNTGELFF. The chain links TRBV4-1 to TRBJ2-2; perhaps TRBD1 as D (5 bases). The germline CDR1 and CDR2 sequences are MGHRA and YSYEKL. V lost 3 bases to trimming and J lost 1 base, with 9 bases between them. The CDR3 spans 15 residues.

This chain connects TRBV7-8 to TRBJ1-2; D is possibly TRBD1 (6 bases). The V and J ends lost 4 bases and 1 base respectively, with 7 bases between them. The CDR3 is 13 residues long. Looked up from germline, CDR1 is SGHVS and CDR2 is FQNEAQ. The CDR3 DNA reads as TGTGCCAGCAGCTCGGACAGTAACTATGGCTACACCTTC. Translating it yields CASSSDSNYGYTF.

The V call is TRBV7-2, the J call TRBJ2-5; TRBD2 aligns across 9 bases. The CDR3 has 17 residues. Germline values: CDR1 SGHTA, CDR2 FQGNSA. V dropped 1 base and J dropped 5; count of bases not matched to a gene: 11. The CDR3 here is CASSLGAGGPSRETQYF. CDR3 in DNA: TGTGCCAGCAGCTTAGGAGCGGGAGGCCCTTCGAGGGAGACCCAGTACTTC.

In its sample, this clone was seen once. The V gene is TRBV5-5, the J gene TRBJ1-2; no definite D call. The CDR3 covers 14 residues. Germline CDR1 is SGHKS and CDR2 is YYEKEE (reference sequence). V lost 0 bases and J 4 bases, leaving 10 bases between the germline ends. The CDR3 loop is CASSLESWSYGYTF. CDR3 nucleotide sequence: TGTGCCAGCAGCTTGGAGTCATGGAGCTATGGCTACACCTTC.

The V gene is TRBV9, the J gene TRBJ1-2; D gene ambiguous. Germline V gene sequence: CDR1 SGDLS, CDR2 YYNGEE. The length of the CDR3 is 12 residues. V was trimmed by 3 bases and J by 2 bases, leaving 5 bases between them. CDR3: CASSAVNYGYTF. DNA for the CDR3: TGTGCCAGCAGCGCGGTGAACTATGGCTACACCTTC.

The table lists this clone with a count of one. This sequence joins TRBV6-5 and TRBJ1-4; 9 nucleotides line up with TRBD1. CDR1 and CDR2 (germline): MNHEY, SVGAGI. V dropped 4 bases and J dropped 1; count of bases not matched to a gene: 1. The CDR3 has 15 amino acids. As DNA, the CDR3 is TGTGCCAGCAGTTCGACAGGGGGAACTAATGAAAAACTGTTTTTT. Translation gives CASSSTGGTNEKLFF.

The chain combines TRBV6-6 with TRBJ2-5; D is unresolved. Germline loops: CDR1 MNHNY, CDR2 SVGAGI (reference sequence). The CDR3 loop spans 13 amino acids. Trimming stripped 6 bases from V and 5 bases from J, with 13 bases between. Here the CDR3 DNA reads TGTGCCAGCAGCCCCGGCTGGCGGGAGACCCAGTACTTC. As protein: CASSPGWRETQYF.